This TCR beta chain was sequenced during a study of blood T cell repertoires in COVID-19. Study at large: From T cells, B-cell-depleted T cells, or PBMCs came the material, which was cDNA or gDNA.

Authors' methods: Reference gene primer amplification in the assay estimated nucleated cell counts. Repertoires were generated with immunoSEQ multiplex PCR, while TCRdb's copy carries only in-frame clones and drops some. V and J calls and clone size are given by that table; D and trimming were obtained from the DNA. Of some 150,000 clones detected, about 86% appear once; the ten largest clones hold over 9.5%. A word on this clone: This sample includes further DNA sequences coding for the same CDR3.

The clonotype was recovered from a woman aged 60 to 75 with COVID-19, enrolled during active disease. The sequencing sample was made of peripheral blood.

The chain's CDR3 is CASSQDRGYEQYF. CDR3 coding DNA: TGCGCCAGCAGCCAGGACAGGGGCTACGAGCAGTACTTC. The rearrangement uses TRBV4-3 and TRBJ2-7, with 9 bases fitting TRBD1. Germline CDR1 LGHNA, CDR2 YSLEER. Trimming at V came to 3 bases and at J to 3 bases, leaving 0 bases not matched to a gene. This CDR3 contains 13 residues.